This TCR beta chain stems from a study of blood T cell repertoires in COVID-19. Overall study context: Acute and convalescent COVID-19 specimens originated in the United States, Italy and Spain. T cells, B-cell-depleted T cells, or PBMCs supplied cDNA or gDNA.

The CDR3 length is 16 residues. CDR1 MDHEN and CDR2 SYDVKM come from the germline V gene. Unmatched junction bases numbered 7, after V lost 4 bases and J lost 0 bases. Study processing details: For nucleated cells, counts were estimated from reference gene primer amplification. Some clones are missing from TCRdb's copy, which holds only in-frame ones; the method was immunoSEQ multiplex PCR. From that table come the V and J calls and clone size; the DNA was used to work out D and trimming. Of tens of thousands of clones in the sample, approximately 90% were seen once. This chain connects TRBV28 to TRBJ2-3, with 7 bases lining up with TRBD1. The receptor's source is a man between 70 and 80 years old with acute or convalescent COVID-19. Material: peripheral blood. The CDR3 loop is CASSSPRDSSTDTQYF. In DNA form, the CDR3 reads TGTGCCAGCAGTTCGCCCCGGGACAGTAGCACAGATACGCAGTATTTT. Based on the CDR3 plus reference TRBV28 and TRBJ2-3, the full variable domain is DVKVTQSSRYLVKRTGEKVFLECVQDMDHENMFWYRQDPGLGLRLIYFSYDVKMKEKGDIPEGYSVSREKKERFSLILESASTNQTSMYLCASSSPRDSSTDTQYFGPGTRLTVL.